The clone carrying this T cell receptor (beta chain) was seen many times. Via MiXCR, TCRdb re-called the 5' RACE reads, giving one row per CDR3 protein. The repertoire holds about 44,000 distinct CDR3 sequences, with under 25% as singletons. The sample comes from a study of neurological immune-mediated disorders. Trimming cost V 0 bases and J 8 bases, with 16 bases left between them. Germline loops: CDR1 DFQATT, CDR2 SNEGSKA (reference sequence). The CDR3 has 15 residues. As for time point: technical triplicate 3. The V and J genes are TRBV20-1 and TRBJ1-4; D unclear. The sequenced sample was PBMCs. The sequence derives from a man aged 55 to 70 with HTLV-1-associated myelopathy (HAM/TSP). CDR3 loop: CSARDQYGDGEKLFF. DNA for the CDR3: TGCAGTGCTAGAGATCAATACGGTGATGGCGAAAAACTGTTTTTT.